Given below is one T cell receptor beta chain in context. This record comes from a study of T cell responses to AZD1222 COVID-19 vaccine. Clones were read by immunoSEQ multiplex PCR, and TCRdb kept only the in-frame ones, dropping some. This table holds around 120,000 clones, roughly 90% found once. Trimming pared 0 bases from V and 5 bases from J, leaving 14 bases between. CDR1 is SGHNT and CDR2 is YENEEA in the germline V gene. There are 16 residues in the CDR3. This specimen was peripheral blood, taken on day 0 of AZD1222 vaccination. This chain uses TRBV11-3 with TRBJ2-1; D may be TRBD1 (6 bases). The sequence came from an adult in good health. This CDR3 reads CASSLDPPQGNNEQFF. The CDR3 nucleotides are TGTGCCAGCAGCTTAGATCCGCCCCAGGGGAACAATGAGCAGTTCTTC.